These 14 T cell receptor beta chains came from one sample sequenced in a study of blood T cells in healthy people across ages (dated by TCRdb to the mid-2010s). Libraries came from 5' RACE. Reads for this sample came from an Illumina HiSeq 2500. The second PCR ran for roughly 7 to 11 cycles and used a J-beta primer mix along with a sample-barcoded 5' primer. TCRdb reworked the public reads: Q25 trimming with fastp, MiXCR clone assembly, productive beta chains retained. Each record represents a unique CDR3 protein, reported with the most common genes and DNA among its rows. Recorded for this sample are approximately 680,000 distinct CDR3 sequences; about 32% of them occurred a single time. The top ten constitute 15% to 19% of the sample. The sample taken for sequencing was blood. These receptors were taken from a woman older than 75 in good health. Donor details come from another sample of the same person, matched by shared clones.

There are many counts of this clonotype. J is TRBJ1-2 and V is TRBV6-2 or TRBV6-3; 8 nucleotides align to TRBD1. The CDR3 extends over 17 amino acids. Germline V gives CDR1 MNHEY, CDR2 SVGEGT. V shed 4 bases and J 4 bases; nucleotides not matched to a gene: 14. CDR3 in amino acids: CASSWTGQGVKAYGYTF. The DNA for the CDR3 is TGTGCCAGCAGTTGGACCGGACAGGGAGTTAAGGCCTATGGCTACACCTTC.

This clonotype was seen at least ten times. The CDR3: CASSLMSTGSEQYF. DNA of the CDR3: TGCGCCAGCAGCTTGATGAGTACAGGGAGCGAGCAGTACTTC. The chain carries TRBV5-1 and TRBJ2-7; TRBD1 is a possible D gene (6 bases). V lost 1 base to trimming and J lost 6 bases, with 14 bases between them. The CDR3 spans 14 residues. In germline, CDR1 is SGHRS, CDR2 YFSETQ.

This clonotype was observed many times. This chain uses TRBV5-1 with TRBJ2-7; maybe TRBD1 (7 bases). CDR3 size: 13 residues. Trimming took off 4 bases at V and 6 bases at J, with 14 bases between the two ends. Germline CDR1 and CDR2: SGHRS and YFSETQ. The CDR3, as DNA: TGCGCCAGCAGCCTTCACAGGGGAGGCGAGCAGTACTTC. This sequence encodes CASSLHRGGEQYF.

This clonotype was seen more than once but under ten times. J is TRBJ1-4 and V is TRBV5-1; D remains ambiguous. The length of the CDR3 is 14 residues. CDR1 and CDR2 from the germline V gene are SGHRS and YFSETQ. Between the trimmed V and J ends, which lost 7 bases and 9 bases, there was a span of 19 bases. The CDR3: CASGLDTVKKKLFF. The CDR3 bases are TGCGCCAGCGGACTCGACACGGTCAAAAAAAAACTGTTTTTT. The complete variable domain, with remaining parts taken from reference TRBV5-1 and TRBJ1-4, reads KAGVTQTPRYLIKTRGQQVTLSCSPISGHRSVSWYQQTPGQGLQFLFEYFSETQRNKGNFPGRFSGRQFSNSRSEMNVSTLELGDSALYLCASGLDTVKKKLFFGSGTQLSVL.

There are many counts of this clonotype. The chain joins TRBV19 to TRBJ2-1; D uncertain. V was trimmed by 7 bases and J by 0 bases, leaving 16 bases between them. Germline-derived CDR1 and CDR2 are LNHDA and SQIVND (reference sequence). The CDR3 is 16 residues long. For the CDR3, the DNA is TGTGCCAGTACCTTAGGCAGCCGGAGCTCCTACAATGAGCAGTTCTTC. It encodes CASTLGSRSSYNEQFF.

This clonotype was counted ten times or more. The chain has TRBV5-5 and TRBJ2-7; maybe TRBD2 (7 bases). Trimming removed 1 base at V and 1 base at J, with 18 bases between. The germline gives CDR1 SGHKS, CDR2 YYEKEE (reference sequence). The CDR3 is made up of 17 amino acids. CDR3 region: CASSLRSGGVGSYEQYF. The CDR3 DNA sequence: TGTGCCAGCAGCTTGAGGTCGGGGGGCGTAGGGTCCTACGAGCAGTACTTC.

With respect to this clonotype: Germline is not matched at one junction end, which may reflect a read error. The rearrangement joins TRBV30 to TRBJ1-6; TRBD1 aligns across 9 bases. The germline gives CDR1 GTSNPN, CDR2 SVGIG (reference sequence). This CDR3 contains 12 residues. CDR3 sequence: CAAGTGFSPPHF. CDR3 DNA sequence: TGTGCAGCCGGGACAGGGTTTTCACCCCCCCACTTT.

This clonotype occurred a few times. This chain links TRBV30 with TRBJ2-6; tentatively, D is TRBD1 (6 bases). There are 16 residues in the CDR3. Trimming left V 8 bases short and J 1 base short, with 18 bases between. Per germline, CDR1 GTSNPN and CDR2 SVGIG (reference sequence). The chain's CDR3 is CAQQGFSPSGANVLTF. The CDR3 nucleotides read TGTGCCCAACAGGGCTTTTCCCCTTCTGGGGCCAACGTCCTGACTTTC. Full variable domain (missing parts from reference TRBV30 and TRBJ2-6): SQTIHQWPATLVQPVGSPLSLECTVEGTSNPNLYWYRQAAGRGLQLLFYSVGIGQISSEVPQNLSASRPQDRQFILSSKKLLLSDSGFYLCAQQGFSPSGANVLTFGAGSRLTVL.

The chain combines TRBV29-1 with TRBJ1-2; D remains ambiguous. CDR3 length: 12 amino acids. The V gene lost 0 bases and the J gene lost 4 bases, with 6 bases spanning the gap. Germline V lookup: CDR1 SQVTM, CDR2 ANQGSEA. The CDR3 loop reads CSVEERIYGYTF. CDR3 in DNA: TGCAGCGTTGAAGAGAGGATCTATGGCTACACCTTC.

This clonotype was seen ten or more times. The V gene is TRBV3-1, the J gene TRBJ2-7; D not resolved. This CDR3 is built from 15 residues. V lost 5 bases, J lost 0 bases, and 14 bases lay in between. Germline V CDR1 and CDR2: LGHDT, YNNKEL (reference sequence). CDR3: CASSKLRTDSYEQYF. The CDR3 coding sequence is TGTGCCAGCAGCAAACTGAGGACGGACTCCTACGAGCAGTACTTC.

The genes are TRBV11-1 and TRBJ2-5; 9 nucleotides match TRBD2. V lost 4 bases to trimming and J lost 7 bases; unmatched junction nucleotides: 7. CDR1 and CDR2 from the germline V gene are SGHAT and FQDESV (reference sequence). This CDR3 is built from 14 residues. The DNA for the CDR3 is TGTGCCAGCAGCTCCGGGACTAGCCAGTCGACCCAGTACTTC. Translated: CASSSGTSQSTQYF. The full variable domain, its missing parts supplied by reference TRBV11-1 and TRBJ2-5, is EAEVAQSPRYKITEKSQAVAFWCDPISGHATLYWYRQILGQGPELLVQFQDESVVDDSQLPKDRFSAERLKGVDSTLKIQPAELGDSAMYLCASSSGTSQSTQYFGPGTRLLVL.

The rearrangement uses TRBV2 and TRBJ1-2, with 9 nucleotides matching TRBD1. This CDR3 spans 15 amino acids. Germline trimming cut 5 bases from V and 1 base from J; bases unmatched to any gene: 5. Germline-derived CDR1 and CDR2 are SNHLY and FYNNEI. In DNA, the CDR3 is TGTGCCAGCAGTAATTCGGGACAGGGTAACTATGGCTACACCTTC. Its protein product is CASSNSGQGNYGYTF. Complete variable domain (other parts from reference TRBV2 and TRBJ1-2): EPEVTQTPSHQVTQMGQEVILRCVPISNHLYFYWYRQILGQKVEFLVSFYNNEISEKSEIFDDQFSVERPDGSNFTLKIRSTKLEDSAMYFCASSNSGQGNYGYTFGSGTRLTVV.

This clonotype was seen ten or more times. V and J are TRBV27 and TRBJ2-1; D is possibly TRBD1 (6 bases). V was clipped by 7 bases and J by 7 bases, with 17 bases between them. CDR1 is MNHEY and CDR2 is SMNVEV in the germline V gene (reference sequence). The CDR3 has 14 residues. Written as DNA, the CDR3 is TGTGCCAGCAATTCAGGGGTTCGGGCGAATGAGCAGTTCTTC. Amino acid sequence: CASNSGVRANEQFF.

This clonotype was seen just once. A clone one base away is much larger, so this may be a read error. The rearrangement uses TRBV3-1 and TRBJ2-7; 12 bases are a match to TRBD2. TRBJ2-4 matches the DNA end more closely, so the J call is doubtful. In germline, CDR1 is LGHDT, CDR2 YNNKEL (reference sequence). The CDR3 length is 20 residues. Written as DNA, the CDR3 is TGTGCCAGCAGCCAAGATTTTGGTAGTGCTAGCGGGGGGGCGGGAAACATTCAGTACTTC. Encoded protein: CASSQDFGSASGGAGNIQYF.